Listed here are 9 T cell receptor beta chains from one sample, sequenced in a study of T cell repertoires in cytomegalovirus infection. MiXCR, run by TCRdb on the reads, gives a single entry per CDR3 protein. The table includes some 280,000 distinct CDR3 sequences, roughly 13% detected once. Source material: PBMCs. These receptors were obtained from a human donor in good health (CMV status not recorded). Some clones in this sample may be carry-over from other donors' samples.

This clonotype showed up many times. The rearrangement links TRBV12-3 or TRBV12-4 to TRBJ1-1; D is unresolved. The V and J ends lost 2 bases and 6 bases respectively, with 13 bases between them. The CDR3 sequence is 14 residues long. The CDR3 DNA sequence: TGTGCCAGCAGTTTACTTGGGGTGAGGGCTGAAGCTTTCTTT. Translated: CASSLLGVRAEAFF.

The chain recombines TRBV9 with TRBJ1-2; D is uncertain. V lost 2 bases and J 4 bases, leaving 18 bases between the germline ends. The CDR3 covers 16 residues. Germline V gene data show CDR1 as SGDLS and CDR2 as YYNGEE. The CDR3, as DNA: TGTGCCAGCAGCGTTGGGCAGAGGCCCAGCGGCTATGGCTACACCTTC. Its protein product is CASSVGQRPSGYGYTF.

The chain combines TRBV29-1 with TRBJ2-2, with a tentative D call TRBD2 (7 bases). The V end was cut by 4 bases, the J end by 1 base, with 10 bases between. The CDR3 consists of 14 residues. CDR1 is SQVTM, CDR2 ANQGSEA, per germline. The CDR3 DNA sequence: TGCAGCGTTGGGGGGGGCCTGAACACCGGGGAGCTGTTTTTT. It codes for CSVGGGLNTGELFF.

At least ten counts were recorded for this clonotype. This chain links TRBV20-1 with TRBJ2-6; tentative D call: TRBD2 (6 bases). This CDR3 region has 14 residues. Trimming pared 4 bases from V and 2 bases from J, leaving 9 bases between. Germline loops: CDR1 DFQATT, CDR2 SNEGSKA (reference sequence). CDR3 residues: CSAKGEAGANVLTF. For the CDR3, the DNA is TGCAGTGCTAAAGGGGAGGCTGGGGCCAACGTCCTGACTTTC.

In its sample, this clonotype was seen many times. The CDR3 nucleotides read TGCGCCAGCAGTGAGTCCCATCTTTCGGGCGAGCTGTTTTTT. Translated, it gives CASSESHLSGELFF. The rearrangement uses TRBV10-2 and TRBJ2-2; no clear D gene. The CDR3 has 14 amino acids. CDR1 is WSHSY and CDR2 is SAAADI in the germline V gene. Trimming left V 0 bases short and J 11 bases short, with 13 bases between.

This clonotype came up many times. The CDR3 is CASSPRTGGGNTEAFF. The CDR3 nucleotides are TGTGCCAGCAGTCCGAGGACAGGGGGAGGGAACACTGAAGCTTTCTTT. The rearrangement uses TRBV27 and TRBJ1-1, with TRBD1 identical over 10 bases. The V segment lost 5 bases and the J segment 1 base; nucleotides outside the gene matches: 7. Germline loops: CDR1 MNHEY, CDR2 SMNVEV (reference sequence). This CDR3 spans 16 amino acids.

The sample holds one count of this clonotype. One junction end disagrees with the germline gene, perhaps due to a read error. The rearrangement links TRBV20-1 to TRBJ2-1; 9 nucleotides match TRBD1. The CDR3 length is 14 residues. Germline CDR1 reads DFQATT; CDR2 reads SNEGSKA (reference sequence). The CDR3 spells CSATRDRVYNDQFF. CDR3 DNA sequence: TGCAGTGCCACCAGGGACAGGGTCTACAATGACCAGTTCTTC.

This clonotype has at least ten counts. This chain joins TRBV7-9 and TRBJ1-1, with D maybe TRBD1 (5 bases). The length of the CDR3 is 15 residues. Trimming removed 1 base at V and 4 bases at J, with 13 bases between. Looked up from germline, CDR1 is SEHNR and CDR2 is FQNEAQ (reference sequence). In DNA, the CDR3 is TGTGCCAGCAGCTTAGTATCCAGGGTCATCACTGAAGCTTTCTTT. Translating gives CASSLVSRVITEAFF. The variable domain in full, completed from reference TRBV7-9 and TRBJ1-1, reads DTGVSQNPRHKITKRGQNVTFRCDPISEHNRLYWYRQTLGQGPEFLTYFQNEAQLEKSRLLSDRFSAERPKGSFSTLEIQRTEQGDSAMYLCASSLVSRVITEAFFGQGTRLTVV.

This clonotype was observed at least ten times. The V and J genes are TRBV6-2 or TRBV6-3 and TRBJ2-7; D gene unclear. CDR1 MNHEY and CDR2 SVGEGT come from the germline V gene. Trimming removed 0 bases at V and 3 bases at J, with 12 bases between. This CDR3 is built from 15 residues. The CDR3 loop reads CASSYSRQDYYEQYF. CDR3 DNA: TGTGCCAGCAGTTACTCGAGGCAGGATTACTACGAGCAGTACTTC.